A single sample is the source of the 9 T cell receptor beta chains below, sequenced in a study of cytomegalovirus exposure and HLA in healthy donors. The PCR employed 60 Vbeta primers together with 13 Jbeta primers. Sequencing used immunoSEQ multiplex PCR; TCRdb keeps in-frame clones, though not all of them. Among 140,000 to 150,000 clones listed, around 75% were seen once. The specimen sequenced was PBMCs. The receptors originated from a man between 60 and 75 years old in good health and CMV-seronegative.

The genes are TRBV7-8 and TRBJ2-5, with D possibly matching TRBD1 (5 bases). Germline lookup yields CDR1 SGHVS and CDR2 FQNEAQ. CDR3 length equals 15 residues. The V end was cut by 5 bases, the J end by 5 bases, with 18 bases between. In DNA, the CDR3 is TGTGCCAGCAGCCCTAGGACGGACATCCGCGAGACCCAGTACTTC. Protein sequence: CASSPRTDIRETQYF.

The V call is TRBV11-2, the J call TRBJ2-3, with TRBD2 identical over 10 bases. The V gene end was trimmed by 5 bases and the J gene end by 2 bases; junction bases not matched to a gene: 16. The CDR3 extends over 19 amino acids. CDR1 is SGHAT and CDR2 is FQNNGV in the germline V gene. CDR3: CASSRRPTSGVGVTDTQYF. The DNA for the CDR3 is TGTGCCAGCAGCCGGAGGCCCACTAGCGGGGTGGGGGTCACAGATACGCAGTATTTT.

V is TRBV4-3 and J is TRBJ2-2; D is possibly TRBD1 (7 bases). Germline V CDR1 and CDR2: LGHNA, YSLEER. V shed 6 bases and J shed 6 bases, with 17 bases lying between them. The CDR3 is 15 amino acids. The CDR3 DNA reads as TGCGCCAGCAGAAAGGGGGCCAGGGACTCCGGGGAGCTGTTTTTT. Translation gives CASRKGARDSGELFF.

V gene TRBV19 combines with J gene TRBJ1-6, with a weak D call TRBD1 (6 bases). CDR1 is LNHDA and CDR2 is SQIVND in the germline V gene (reference sequence). The CDR3 loop spans 14 amino acids. The V and J ends lost 3 bases and 9 bases respectively, with 12 bases between them. CDR3 DNA: TGTGCCAGTAGTATGTCCGCCAGGGGTTCACCCCTCCACTTT. Amino acids: CASSMSARGSPLHF.

This chain joins TRBV27 and TRBJ2-3; 10 bases are a match to TRBD2. With 4 bases clipped from V and 4 bases from J, the junction kept 11 bases outside the gene matches. Germline V gives CDR1 MNHEY, CDR2 SMNVEV (reference sequence). The CDR3 runs 17 residues. The CDR3 reads CASSSPLLAGTADTQYF. The DNA for the CDR3 is TGTGCCAGCAGTTCGCCCCTACTAGCGGGAACCGCAGATACGCAGTATTTT.

This chain's CDR3 is CAISESQVSYEQYF. For the CDR3, the DNA is TGTGCCATCAGTGAGTCGCAGGTCTCCTACGAGCAGTACTTC. V and J are TRBV10-3 and TRBJ2-7; D not certain. The CDR3 extends over 14 amino acids. CDR1 and CDR2 (germline): ENHRY, SYGVKD. V lost 0 bases and J lost 0, with 6 bases in between.

The chain has TRBV7-9 and TRBJ1-1; perhaps TRBD1 as D (6 bases). Germline CDR1 SEHNR, CDR2 FQNEAQ (reference sequence). V lost 5 bases to trimming and J lost 2 bases, with 9 bases between them. The CDR3 contains 13 residues. The CDR3 is CASSRQVNTEAFF. DNA for the CDR3: TGTGCCAGCAGCCGACAGGTAAACACTGAAGCTTTCTTT.

The chain combines TRBV5-1 with TRBJ2-1; TRBD2 agrees at 15 bases. In germline, CDR1 is SGHRS, CDR2 YFSETQ. This CDR3 is built from 15 residues. Unmatched junction bases numbered 4, after V lost 3 bases and J lost 9 bases. CDR3 region: CASSWTSGRAGEQFF. CDR3 in DNA: TGCGCCAGCAGCTGGACTAGCGGGAGGGCCGGTGAGCAGTTCTTC.

The chain is built from TRBV9 and TRBJ2-1; 11 bases are a match to TRBD2. V shed 2 bases, J shed 4 bases, and the junction held 2 bases outside the gene matches. Per the germline V gene, CDR1 is SGDLS and CDR2 is YYNGEE. The CDR3 covers 15 residues. This chain's CDR3 is CASSVGLAVYNEQFF. The CDR3 DNA reads as TGTGCCAGCAGCGTGGGACTAGCGGTATACAATGAGCAGTTCTTC.